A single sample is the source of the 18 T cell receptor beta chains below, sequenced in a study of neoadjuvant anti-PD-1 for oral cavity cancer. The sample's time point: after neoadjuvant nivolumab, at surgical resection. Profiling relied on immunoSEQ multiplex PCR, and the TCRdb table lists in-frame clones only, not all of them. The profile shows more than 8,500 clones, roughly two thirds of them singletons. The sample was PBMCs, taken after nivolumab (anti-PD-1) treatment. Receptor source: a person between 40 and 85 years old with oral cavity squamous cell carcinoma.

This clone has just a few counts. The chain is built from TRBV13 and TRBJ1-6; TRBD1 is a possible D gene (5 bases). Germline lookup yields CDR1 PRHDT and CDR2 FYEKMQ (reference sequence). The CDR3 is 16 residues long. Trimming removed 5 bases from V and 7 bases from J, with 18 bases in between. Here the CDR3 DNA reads TGTGCCAGCAGCCCAGGAAGGGGCTGGGAGAATTCACCCCTCCACTTT. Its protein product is CASSPGRGWENSPLHF.

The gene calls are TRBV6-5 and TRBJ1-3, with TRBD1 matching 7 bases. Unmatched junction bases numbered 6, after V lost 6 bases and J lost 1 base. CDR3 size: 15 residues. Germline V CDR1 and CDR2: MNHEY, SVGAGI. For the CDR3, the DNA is TGTGCCAGCAGCCTACGACAGGGATCTGGAAACACCATATATTTT. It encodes CASSLRQGSGNTIYF.

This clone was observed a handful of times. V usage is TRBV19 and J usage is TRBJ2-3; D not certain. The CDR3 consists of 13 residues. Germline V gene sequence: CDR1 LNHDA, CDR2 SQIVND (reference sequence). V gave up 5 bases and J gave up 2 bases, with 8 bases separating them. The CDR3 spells CASSLRFTDTQYF. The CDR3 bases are TGTGCCAGTAGTCTTAGATTCACAGATACGCAGTATTTT.

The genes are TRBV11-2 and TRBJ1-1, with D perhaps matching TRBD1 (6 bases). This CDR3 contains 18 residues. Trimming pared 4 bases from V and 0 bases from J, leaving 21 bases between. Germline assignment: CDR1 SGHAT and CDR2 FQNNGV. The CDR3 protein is CASSSALGGGVMNTEAFF. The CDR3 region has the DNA TGTGCCAGCAGCTCAGCCCTAGGAGGGGGAGTAATGAACACTGAAGCTTTCTTT.

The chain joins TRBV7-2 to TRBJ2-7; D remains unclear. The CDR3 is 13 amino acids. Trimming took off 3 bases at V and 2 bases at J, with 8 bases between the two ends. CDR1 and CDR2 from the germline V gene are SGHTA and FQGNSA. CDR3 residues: CASSFGRPYEQYF. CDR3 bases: TGTGCCAGCAGCTTCGGTCGCCCCTACGAGCAGTACTTC.

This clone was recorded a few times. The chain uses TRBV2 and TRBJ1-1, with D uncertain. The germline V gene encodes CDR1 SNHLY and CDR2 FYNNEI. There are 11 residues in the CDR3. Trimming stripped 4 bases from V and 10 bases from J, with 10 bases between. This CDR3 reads CASSGGQSAFF. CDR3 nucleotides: TGTGCCAGCAGTGGAGGGCAGTCAGCTTTCTTT.

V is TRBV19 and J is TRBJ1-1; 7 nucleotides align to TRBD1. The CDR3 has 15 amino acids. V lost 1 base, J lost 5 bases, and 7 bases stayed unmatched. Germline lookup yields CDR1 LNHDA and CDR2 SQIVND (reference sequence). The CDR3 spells CASSIARGRLTEAFF. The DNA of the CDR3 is TGTGCCAGTAGTATAGCAAGGGGGCGCTTAACTGAAGCTTTCTTT. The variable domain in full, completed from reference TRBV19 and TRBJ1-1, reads DGGITQSPKYLFRKEGQNVTLSCEQNLNHDAMYWYRQDPGQGLRLIYYSQIVNDFQKGDIAEGYSVSREKKESFPLTVTSAQKNPTAFYLCASSIARGRLTEAFFGQGTRLTVV.

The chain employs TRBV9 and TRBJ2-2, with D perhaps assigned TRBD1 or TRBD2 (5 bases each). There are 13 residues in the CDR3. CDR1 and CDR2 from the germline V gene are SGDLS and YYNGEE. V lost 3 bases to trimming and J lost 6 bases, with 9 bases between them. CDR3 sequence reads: CASSGGAAGELFF. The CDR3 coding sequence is TGTGCCAGCAGCGGAGGGGCGGCCGGGGAGCTGTTTTTT.

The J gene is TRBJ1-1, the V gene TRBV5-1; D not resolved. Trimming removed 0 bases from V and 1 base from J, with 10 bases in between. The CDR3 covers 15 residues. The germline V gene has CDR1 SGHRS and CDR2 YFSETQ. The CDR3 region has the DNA TGCGCCAGCAGCTTGGACGGGCCCAGGAACACTGAAGCTTTCTTT. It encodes CASSLDGPRNTEAFF.

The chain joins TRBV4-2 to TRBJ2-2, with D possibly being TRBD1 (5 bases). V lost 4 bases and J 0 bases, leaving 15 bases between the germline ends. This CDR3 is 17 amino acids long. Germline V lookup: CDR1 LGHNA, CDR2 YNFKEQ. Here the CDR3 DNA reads TGTGCCAGCAGCCGTTGGAGCCAGGGCTCGAACACCGGGGAGCTGTTTTTT. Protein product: CASSRWSQGSNTGELFF.

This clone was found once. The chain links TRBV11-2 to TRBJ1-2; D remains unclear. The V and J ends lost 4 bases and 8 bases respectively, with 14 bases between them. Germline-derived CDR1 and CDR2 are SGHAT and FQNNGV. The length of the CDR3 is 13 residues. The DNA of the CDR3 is TGTGCCAGCAGCTACGTCCCCCTTCAAGGCTACACCTTC. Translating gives CASSYVPLQGYTF.

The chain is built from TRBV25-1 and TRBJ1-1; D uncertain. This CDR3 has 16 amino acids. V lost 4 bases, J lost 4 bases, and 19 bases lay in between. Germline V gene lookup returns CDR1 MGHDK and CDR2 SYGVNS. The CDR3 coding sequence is TGTGCCAGCAGTGCCCGGACGGGGAAAGGGAGCACTGAAGCTTTCTTT. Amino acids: CASSARTGKGSTEAFF.

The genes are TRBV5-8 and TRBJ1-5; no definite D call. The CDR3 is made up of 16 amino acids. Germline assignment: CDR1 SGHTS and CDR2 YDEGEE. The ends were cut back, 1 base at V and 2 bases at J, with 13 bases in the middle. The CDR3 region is CASSLSSAGGNQPQHF. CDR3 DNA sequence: TGTGCCAGCAGCTTGTCGTCCGCCGGGGGCAATCAGCCCCAGCATTTT.

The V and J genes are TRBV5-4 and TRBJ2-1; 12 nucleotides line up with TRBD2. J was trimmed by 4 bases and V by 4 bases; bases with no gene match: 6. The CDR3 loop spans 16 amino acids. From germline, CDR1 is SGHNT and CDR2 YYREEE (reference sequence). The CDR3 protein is CASSGGTSGPYNEQFF. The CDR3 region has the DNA TGTGCCAGCAGCGGGGGGACTAGCGGGCCTTACAATGAGCAGTTCTTC.

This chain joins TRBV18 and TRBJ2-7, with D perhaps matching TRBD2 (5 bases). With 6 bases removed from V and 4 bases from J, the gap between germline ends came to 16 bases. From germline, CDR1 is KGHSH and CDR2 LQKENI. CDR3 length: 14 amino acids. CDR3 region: CASSREPVPYEQYF. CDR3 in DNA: TGTGCCAGCTCCCGGGAACCTGTACCTTACGAGCAGTACTTC.

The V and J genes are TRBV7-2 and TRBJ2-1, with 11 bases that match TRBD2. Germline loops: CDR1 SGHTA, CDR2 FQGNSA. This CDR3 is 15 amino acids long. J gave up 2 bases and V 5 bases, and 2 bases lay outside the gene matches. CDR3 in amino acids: CASSISGGAYNEQFF. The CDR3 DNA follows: TGTGCCAGCAGCATTAGCGGGGGGGCCTACAATGAGCAGTTCTTC.

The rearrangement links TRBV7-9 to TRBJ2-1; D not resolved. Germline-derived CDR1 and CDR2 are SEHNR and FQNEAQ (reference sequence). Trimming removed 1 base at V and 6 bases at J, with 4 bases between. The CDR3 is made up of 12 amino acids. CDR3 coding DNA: TGTGCCAGCAGCTTAGGTTTCAATGAGCAGTTCTTC. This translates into CASSLGFNEQFF.

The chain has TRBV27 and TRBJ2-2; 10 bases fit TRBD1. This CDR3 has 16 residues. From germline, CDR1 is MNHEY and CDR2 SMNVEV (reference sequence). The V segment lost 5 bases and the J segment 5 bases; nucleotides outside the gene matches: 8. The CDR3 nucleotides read TGTGCCAGCAGTAGACCGGGACAGGGGCGAACCGGGGAGCTGTTTTTT. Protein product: CASSRPGQGRTGELFF.